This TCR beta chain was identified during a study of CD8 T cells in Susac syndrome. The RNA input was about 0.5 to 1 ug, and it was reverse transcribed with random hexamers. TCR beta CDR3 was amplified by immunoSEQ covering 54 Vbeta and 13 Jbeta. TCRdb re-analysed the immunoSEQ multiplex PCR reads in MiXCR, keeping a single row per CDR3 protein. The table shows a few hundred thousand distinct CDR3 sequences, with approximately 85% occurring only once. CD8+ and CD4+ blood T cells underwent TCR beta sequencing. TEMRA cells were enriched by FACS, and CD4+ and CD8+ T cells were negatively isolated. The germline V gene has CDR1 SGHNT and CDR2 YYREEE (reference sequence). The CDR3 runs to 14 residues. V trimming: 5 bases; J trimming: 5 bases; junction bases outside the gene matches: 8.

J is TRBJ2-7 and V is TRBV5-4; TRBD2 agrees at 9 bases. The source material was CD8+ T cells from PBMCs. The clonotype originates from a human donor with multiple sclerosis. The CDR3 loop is CASSDGGGADEQYF. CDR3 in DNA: TGTGCCAGCAGTGATGGCGGGGGGGCCGACGAGCAGTACTTC. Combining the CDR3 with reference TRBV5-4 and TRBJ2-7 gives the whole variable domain ETGVTQSPTHLIKTRGQQVTLRCSSQSGHNTVSWYQQALGQGPQFIFQYYREEENGRGNFPPRFSGLQFPNYSSELNVNALELDDSALYLCASSDGGGADEQYFGPGTRLTVT.